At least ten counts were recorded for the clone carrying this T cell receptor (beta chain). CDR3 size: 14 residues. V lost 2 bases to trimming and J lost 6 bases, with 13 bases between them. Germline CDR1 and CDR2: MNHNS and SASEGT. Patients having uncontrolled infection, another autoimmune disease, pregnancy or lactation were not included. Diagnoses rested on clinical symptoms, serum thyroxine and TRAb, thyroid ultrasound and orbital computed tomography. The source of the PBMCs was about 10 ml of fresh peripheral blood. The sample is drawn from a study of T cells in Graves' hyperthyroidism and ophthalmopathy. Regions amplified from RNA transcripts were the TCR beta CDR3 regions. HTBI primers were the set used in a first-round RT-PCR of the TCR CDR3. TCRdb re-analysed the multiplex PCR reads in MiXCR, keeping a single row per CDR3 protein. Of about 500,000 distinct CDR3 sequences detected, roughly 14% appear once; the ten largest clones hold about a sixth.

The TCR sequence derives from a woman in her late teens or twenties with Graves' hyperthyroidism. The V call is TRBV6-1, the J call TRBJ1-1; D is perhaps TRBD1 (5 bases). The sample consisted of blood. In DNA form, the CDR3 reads TGTGCCAGCAGTGAAACCCCTAGGGACCCTGAAGCTTTCTTT. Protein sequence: CASSETPRDPEAFF.